Listed below are T cell receptor beta chains from one sample, sequenced in a study of OX40 agonist ivuxolimab in advanced cancers. TCRdb's table, derived via immunoSEQ multiplex PCR, lists solely in-frame clones and lacks some. This table holds under 60,000 clones, roughly 90% found once. This sample comprised CD4+ or CD8+ T cells sorted from blood, obtained in a trial of the OX40 agonist ivuxolimab. The receptors stem from an adult with an advanced solid tumor such as melanoma, head and neck, liver or kidney cancer. Both conserved end residues are part of each CDR3. A D gene is named only where the DNA matches it firmly. Clone size is not always given. Where it is, it says once, few, many or a class for expanded clones.

D gene: -
clone size: -
J gene: TRBJ1-1
V gene: TRBV2
CDR3 protein: CASGGRGGTEAFF
CDR3 DNA: TGTGCCTCCGGGGGCCGAGGGGGCACTGAAGCTTTCTTT

D gene: -
clone size: -
J gene: TRBJ2-2
V gene: TRBV28
CDR3 protein: CASTALGQPNTGELFF
CDR3 DNA: TGTGCCAGCACCGCATTAGGACAGCCGAACACCGGGGAGCTGTTTTTT

D gene: -
clone size: -
J gene: TRBJ2-5
V gene: TRBV7-3
CDR3 protein: CASSLAGRETQYF
CDR3 DNA: TGTGCCAGCAGCTTAGCAGGGAGAGAGACCCAGTACTTC

D gene: -
clone size: -
J gene: TRBJ2-5
V gene: TRBV11-1
CDR3 protein: CASSLGPETQYF
CDR3 DNA: TGTGCCAGCAGCTTAGGTCCTGAGACCCAGTACTTC

D gene: TRBD1
clone size: -
J gene: TRBJ1-4
V gene: TRBV5-1
CDR3 protein: CASSFGQGGGEKLFF
CDR3 DNA: TGCGCCAGCAGCTTTGGACAGGGCGGTGGGGAAAAACTGTTTTTT

D gene: -
clone size: -
J gene: TRBJ2-7
V gene: TRBV5-5
CDR3 protein: CASSSDRYEQYF
CDR3 DNA: TGTGCCAGCAGCTCCGACAGGTACGAGCAGTACTTC

D gene: -
clone size: once
J gene: TRBJ2-7
V gene: TRBV12-5
CDR3 protein: CASGPSPYEQYF
CDR3 DNA: TGTGCTAGTGGTCCAAGCCCCTACGAGCAGTACTTC

D gene: -
clone size: -
J gene: TRBJ2-1
V gene: TRBV18
CDR3 protein: CASSPRGDEQFF
CDR3 DNA: TGTGCCAGCTCCCCCAGGGGGGATGAGCAGTTCTTC

D gene: -
clone size: -
J gene: TRBJ1-1
V gene: TRBV5-5
CDR3 protein: CASSEVSAVGAFF
CDR3 DNA: TGTGCCAGCAGCGAGGTCTCTGCCGTTGGAGCTTTCTTT

D gene: -
clone size: -
J gene: TRBJ2-1
V gene: TRBV28
CDR3 protein: CASSLFPGSSYNEQFF
CDR3 DNA: TGTGCCAGCAGTTTATTTCCGGGGAGCTCCTACAATGAGCAGTTCTTC

D gene: TRBD2
clone size: -
J gene: TRBJ2-3
V gene: TRBV30
CDR3 protein: CAWSNPGLVTDTQYF
CDR3 DNA: TGTGCCTGGAGTAACCCGGGACTAGTGACAGATACGCAGTATTTT

D gene: TRBD1
clone size: -
J gene: TRBJ2-5
V gene: TRBV6-1
CDR3 protein: CASSGLTGIQETQYF
CDR3 DNA: TGTGCCAGCAGTGGCTTGACAGGGATCCAAGAGACCCAGTACTTC

D gene: -
clone size: -
J gene: TRBJ2-3
V gene: TRBV7-4
CDR3 protein: CASSLGGGPITDTQYF
CDR3 DNA: TGTGCCAGCAGCTTAGGAGGGGGACCGATTACAGATACGCAGTATTTT

D gene: -
clone size: few
J gene: TRBJ2-3
V gene: TRBV5-4
CDR3 protein: CASSLERTDTQYF
CDR3 DNA: TGTGCCAGCAGCTTAGAGAGAACAGATACGCAGTATTTT

D gene: TRBD1
clone size: -
J gene: TRBJ1-4
V gene: TRBV5-1
CDR3 protein: CASSQLQGANEKLFF
CDR3 DNA: TGCGCCAGCAGCCAACTACAGGGGGCAAATGAAAAACTGTTTTTT

D gene: TRBD1
clone size: -
J gene: TRBJ1-4
V gene: TRBV28
CDR3 protein: CASSSQGAREKLFF
CDR3 DNA: TGTGCCAGCAGCTCACAGGGGGCGCGAGAAAAACTGTTTTTT

D gene: TRBD1
clone size: -
J gene: TRBJ2-5
V gene: TRBV7-8
CDR3 protein: CASSADRGLETQYF
CDR3 DNA: TGTGCCAGCAGCGCGGACAGGGGCCTGGAGACCCAGTACTTC

D gene: -
clone size: -
J gene: TRBJ1-1
V gene: TRBV7-3
CDR3 protein: CASSLWQNTEAFF
CDR3 DNA: TGTGCCAGCAGCTTATGGCAGAACACTGAAGCTTTCTTT

D gene: -
clone size: -
J gene: TRBJ2-3
V gene: TRBV5-1
CDR3 protein: CASSLSGRTDTQYF
CDR3 DNA: TGCGCCAGCAGCTTGAGCGGTCGCACAGATACGCAGTATTTT

D gene: -
clone size: once
J gene: TRBJ2-7
V gene: TRBV5-5
CDR3 protein: CASSPGGVPAYEQYF
CDR3 DNA: TGTGCCAGCAGCCCCGGCGGGGTACCGGCCTACGAGCAGTACTTC

D gene: -
clone size: -
J gene: TRBJ1-1
V gene: TRBV27
CDR3 protein: CASGTGGVDTEAFF
CDR3 DNA: TGTGCCAGCGGGACCGGGGGAGTAGACACTGAAGCTTTCTTT

D gene: -
clone size: few
J gene: TRBJ2-7
V gene: TRBV28
CDR3 protein: CASSPPYYEQYF
CDR3 DNA: TGTGCCAGCAGTCCCCCCTACTACGAGCAGTACTTC

D gene: TRBD1
clone size: -
J gene: TRBJ2-7
V gene: TRBV5-1
CDR3 protein: CASSLKTGGNYEQYF
CDR3 DNA: TGCGCCAGCAGCTTAAAGACAGGGGGCAACTACGAGCAGTACTTC

D gene: TRBD1
clone size: -
J gene: TRBJ1-4
V gene: TRBV2
CDR3 protein: CASSALTGSNEKLFF
CDR3 DNA: TGTGCCAGCAGTGCATTGACAGGGTCGAATGAAAAACTGTTTTTT

D gene: -
clone size: once
J gene: TRBJ2-2
V gene: TRBV18
CDR3 protein: CASSPQGNGGELFF
CDR3 DNA: TGTGCCAGCTCACCACAGGGTAATGGCGGGGAGCTGTTTTTT

D gene: -
clone size: -
J gene: TRBJ2-7
V gene: TRBV27
CDR3 protein: CASKAPGSYEQYF
CDR3 DNA: TGTGCCAGTAAGGCACCCGGCTCCTACGAGCAGTACTTC

D gene: -
clone size: -
J gene: TRBJ2-3
V gene: TRBV7-9
CDR3 protein: CASSLLESTDTQYF
CDR3 DNA: TGTGCCAGCAGCCTTCTCGAGAGCACAGATACGCAGTATTTT

D gene: -
clone size: once
J gene: TRBJ2-3
V gene: TRBV18
CDR3 protein: CASSPQRTTDTQYF
CDR3 DNA: TGTGCCAGCTCACCTCAACGGACCACAGATACGCAGTATTTT

D gene: -
clone size: -
J gene: TRBJ2-2
V gene: TRBV6-5
CDR3 protein: CASENDAGELFF
CDR3 DNA: TGTGCCAGCGAAAATGATGCCGGGGAGCTGTTTTTT

D gene: -
clone size: few
J gene: TRBJ1-3
V gene: TRBV2
CDR3 protein: CANSGDPSGNTIYF
CDR3 DNA: TGTGCCAACTCGGGGGACCCCTCTGGAAACACCATATATTTT

D gene: -
clone size: -
J gene: TRBJ1-5
V gene: TRBV2
CDR3 protein: CASSQDLGNQPQHF
CDR3 DNA: TGTGCCAGCAGTCAGGACCTGGGGAATCAGCCCCAGCATTTT

D gene: TRBD2
clone size: -
J gene: TRBJ2-1
V gene: TRBV6-4
CDR3 protein: CASTLAEGATEQFF
CDR3 DNA: TGTGCCAGCACCCTAGCGGAGGGAGCCACTGAGCAGTTCTTC

D gene: TRBD1
clone size: -
J gene: TRBJ1-1
V gene: TRBV7-8
CDR3 protein: CASSLTGPTEAFF
CDR3 DNA: TGTGCCAGCAGCTTGACAGGGCCCACTGAAGCTTTCTTT

D gene: TRBD1
clone size: -
J gene: TRBJ1-5
V gene: TRBV29-1
CDR3 protein: CSVLLTGGFDQPQHF
CDR3 DNA: TGCAGCGTCTTACTCACAGGGGGGTTCGATCAGCCCCAGCATTTT

D gene: -
clone size: -
J gene: TRBJ2-2
V gene: TRBV7-9
CDR3 protein: CASSLGRGKGTGELFF
CDR3 DNA: TGTGCCAGCAGCTTAGGACGGGGGAAGGGCACCGGGGAGCTGTTTTTT

D gene: -
clone size: -
J gene: TRBJ2-3
V gene: TRBV6-1
CDR3 protein: CASSERVLTQYF
CDR3 DNA: TGTGCCAGCAGTGAAAGGGTTCTGACGCAGTATTTT

D gene: TRBD1
clone size: -
J gene: TRBJ2-2
V gene: TRBV7-2
CDR3 protein: CASNKGQGNTGELFF
CDR3 DNA: TGTGCCAGCAACAAAGGACAGGGGAACACCGGGGAGCTGTTTTTT

D gene: -
clone size: -
J gene: TRBJ2-2
V gene: TRBV14
CDR3 protein: CASSPGQITGELFF
CDR3 DNA: TGTGCCAGCAGCCCGGGACAAATCACCGGGGAGCTGTTTTTT

D gene: -
clone size: -
J gene: TRBJ2-7
V gene: TRBV15
CDR3 protein: CATSTSGDLSYEQYF
CDR3 DNA: TGTGCCACCAGCACATCTGGAGACTTATCCTACGAGCAGTACTTC

D gene: TRBD1
clone size: -
J gene: TRBJ1-5
V gene: TRBV2
CDR3 protein: CASTMGQGVQPQHF
CDR3 DNA: TGTGCCAGCACTATGGGACAGGGTGTTCAGCCCCAGCATTTT

D gene: -
clone size: -
J gene: TRBJ2-3
V gene: TRBV4-2
CDR3 protein: CASNPLVGGPDTQYF
CDR3 DNA: TGTGCCAGCAATCCCTTGGTGGGGGGGCCAGATACGCAGTATTTT

D gene: -
clone size: -
J gene: TRBJ2-6
V gene: TRBV30
CDR3 protein: CAWSRTKVRGANVLTF
CDR3 DNA: TGTGCCTGGAGTAGGACAAAGGTCCGTGGGGCCAACGTCCTGACTTTC

D gene: -
clone size: once
J gene: TRBJ2-1
V gene: TRBV4-1
CDR3 protein: CASSQDPQASSYNEQFF
CDR3 DNA: TGCGCCAGCAGCCAAGATCCGCAGGCCAGCTCCTACAATGAGCAGTTCTTC

D gene: TRBD1
clone size: -
J gene: TRBJ1-2
V gene: TRBV11-3
CDR3 protein: CASSLGQGALTGGYTF
CDR3 DNA: TGTGCCAGCAGCTTAGGGCAGGGGGCTCTTACGGGTGGCTACACCTTC

D gene: TRBD1
clone size: -
J gene: TRBJ2-7
V gene: TRBV6-5
CDR3 protein: CASLAPRGTYEQYF
CDR3 DNA: TGTGCCAGCTTAGCCCCCAGGGGGACCTACGAGCAGTACTTC

D gene: -
clone size: -
J gene: TRBJ1-4
V gene: TRBV19
CDR3 protein: CATARPGVNEKLFF
CDR3 DNA: TGTGCCACCGCACGCCCCGGGGTTAATGAAAAACTGTTTTTT

D gene: -
clone size: -
J gene: TRBJ1-2
V gene: TRBV28
CDR3 protein: CASSLTGNYGYTF
CDR3 DNA: TGTGCCAGCAGTTTAACAGGGAACTATGGCTACACCTTC

D gene: -
clone size: -
J gene: TRBJ1-1
V gene: TRBV28
CDR3 protein: CASSSAGYTEAFF
CDR3 DNA: TGTGCCAGCAGTTCCGCGGGGTACACTGAAGCTTTCTTT

D gene: -
clone size: -
J gene: TRBJ2-1
V gene: TRBV9
CDR3 protein: CASSGGAHNEQFF
CDR3 DNA: TGTGCCAGCAGCGGGGGGGCCCACAATGAGCAGTTCTTC

D gene: TRBD1
clone size: few
J gene: TRBJ1-1
V gene: TRBV2
CDR3 protein: CASTQGENTEAFF
CDR3 DNA: TGTGCCAGCACACAGGGGGAAAACACTGAAGCTTTCTTT

D gene: -
clone size: -
J gene: TRBJ1-1
V gene: TRBV14
CDR3 protein: CASSRTGVLNTEAFF
CDR3 DNA: TGTGCCAGCAGCCGAACCGGGGTTCTGAACACTGAAGCTTTCTTT

D gene: -
clone size: -
J gene: TRBJ2-1
V gene: TRBV18
CDR3 protein: CASSPGGSYNEQFF
CDR3 DNA: TGTGCCAGCTCACCAGGCGGCTCCTACAATGAGCAGTTCTTC